This section outlines one T cell receptor beta chain sequence together with its context. Its target is not known. Stated time point: newly diagnosed GD, antithyroid drugs for less than 3 months. From RNA extracted from PBMCs, the TCR library was made. Enrollment of patients was through an endocrinology department in Xi'an, China. This record comes from a study of regulatory T cells in long-lasting Graves disease. Study-level points and caveats: Compared with new cases, persistent Graves' patients showed reduced TCR diversity.

Researchers made TCR beta libraries by using iRepertoire HTBI primers and running Arm-PCR on CDR3 regions. One entry per CDR3 protein results from TCRdb running MiXCR on the multiplex PCR reads. In the table there are 300,000 to 400,000 distinct CDR3 sequences, over 15% of which are singletons. Germline CDR1 reads SGHNT; CDR2 reads YENEEA. CDR3 length equals 16 residues. V lost 4 bases and J 5 bases, leaving 20 bases between the germline ends. This sample also belongs to another study, concerning T cells in Graves' hyperthyroidism and ophthalmopathy.

The chain links TRBV11-3 to TRBJ2-5; D could derive from TRBD1 or TRBD2 (6 bases each). The input for sequencing was peripheral blood mononuclear cells (PBMCs), taken at new diagnosis, from a patient treated with antithyroid drugs. This receptor was obtained from a man between 35 and 55 years old with Graves disease. The CDR3 loop is CASSSITGALFETQYF. The DNA of the CDR3 is TGTGCCAGCAGCTCTATAACGGGGGCCCTCTTCGAGACCCAGTACTTC.